This TCR beta chain is from a study of sequential checkpoint blockade in melanoma. Whole-study context: Maintenance nivolumab came after either treatment sequence.

As to treatment: randomized to nivolumab then ipilimumab (arm A) or the reverse (arm B). Live CD3+CD8+ CD19− CD56− cells were sorted from PBMCs. This CDR3 is built from 12 residues. V was pared by 1 base and J by 7 bases, with 5 bases between. The V gene's germline CDR1 is SGDLS and CDR2 YYNGEE. The table lists this clone with a count of one. Clones were read by immunoSEQ multiplex PCR, and TCRdb kept only the in-frame ones, dropping some. The sample yields tens of thousands of clones, roughly nine tenths seen once. The chain carries TRBV9 and TRBJ2-2, with a possible D match to TRBD2 (5 bases). The receptor comes from a human donor with melanoma. The sequenced sample was CD8+ T cells sorted from blood (inferred from file names), obtained from a patient given nivolumab and ipilimumab in sequence. CDR3 sequence reads: CASSVRDGELFF. CDR3 in DNA: TGTGCCAGCAGCGTACGGGACGGGGAGCTGTTTTTT.